This note documents a single TCR beta chain sequence. The protocol was immunoSEQ multiplex PCR, while the TCRdb copy is restricted to in-frame clones and leaves out a portion. This repertoire shows over 20,000 clones, around nine tenths found once; its top ten account for approximately 23%. This sample is part of a study of OX40 agonist ivuxolimab in advanced cancers. Study overall: While on treatment, patients had intravenous ivuxolimab at 0.01 to 10 mg/kg every 2 weeks.

Between the trimmed V and J ends, which lost 3 bases and 8 bases, there was a span of 17 bases. The CDR3 sequence is 15 residues long. Germline V lookup: CDR1 MGHRA, CDR2 YSYEKL. V and J are TRBV4-1 and TRBJ2-1; D is possibly TRBD2 (7 bases). The TCR originated in an adult with an advanced solid tumor such as melanoma, head and neck, liver or kidney cancer. The material sequenced was CD4+ or CD8+ T cells sorted from blood, taken in a trial of the OX40 agonist ivuxolimab. The chain's CDR3 is CASSHAQWGGDEQFF. CDR3 sequence (DNA): TGCGCCAGCAGCCACGCTCAGTGGGGGGGCGATGAGCAGTTCTTC.